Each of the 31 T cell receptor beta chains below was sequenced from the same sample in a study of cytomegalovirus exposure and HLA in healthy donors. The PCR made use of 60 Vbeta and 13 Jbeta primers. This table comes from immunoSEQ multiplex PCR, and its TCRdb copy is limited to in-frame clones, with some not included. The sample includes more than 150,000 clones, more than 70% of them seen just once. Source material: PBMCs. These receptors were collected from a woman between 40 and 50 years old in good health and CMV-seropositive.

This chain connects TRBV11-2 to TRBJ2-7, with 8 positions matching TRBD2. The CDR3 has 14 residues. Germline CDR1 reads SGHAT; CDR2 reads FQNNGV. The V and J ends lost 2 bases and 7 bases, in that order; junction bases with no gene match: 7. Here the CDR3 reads CASSLLSGGVEQYF. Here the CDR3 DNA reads TGTGCCAGCAGCTTATTAAGCGGGGGAGTTGAGCAGTACTTC.

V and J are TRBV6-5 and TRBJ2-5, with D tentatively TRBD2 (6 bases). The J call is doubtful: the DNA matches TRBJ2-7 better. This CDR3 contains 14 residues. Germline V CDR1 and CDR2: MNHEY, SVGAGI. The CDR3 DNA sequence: TGTGCCAGCAGACGACTAGAAAGCTCCTACGAGCAGTACTTC. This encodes CASRRLESSYEQYF.

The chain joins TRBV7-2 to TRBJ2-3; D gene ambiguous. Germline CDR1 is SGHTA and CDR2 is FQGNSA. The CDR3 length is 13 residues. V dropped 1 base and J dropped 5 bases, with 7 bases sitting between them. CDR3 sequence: CASSLEIRDTQYF. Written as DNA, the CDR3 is TGTGCCAGCAGCTTAGAAATCCGAGATACGCAGTATTTT.

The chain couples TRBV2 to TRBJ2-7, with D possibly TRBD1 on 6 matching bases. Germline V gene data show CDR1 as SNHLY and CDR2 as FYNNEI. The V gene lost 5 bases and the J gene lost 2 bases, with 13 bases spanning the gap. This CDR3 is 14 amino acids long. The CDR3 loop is CASSSATGTYEQYF. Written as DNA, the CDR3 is TGTGCCAGCAGTAGTGCGACAGGAACCTACGAGCAGTACTTC.

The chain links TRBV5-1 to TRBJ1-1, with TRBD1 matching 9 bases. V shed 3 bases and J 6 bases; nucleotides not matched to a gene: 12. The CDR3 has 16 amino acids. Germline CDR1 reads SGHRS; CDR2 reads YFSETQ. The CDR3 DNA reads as TGCGCCAGCAGCTCAAACAGGGGGCGCTTGTCGGCTGAAGCTTTCTTT. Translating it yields CASSSNRGRLSAEAFF.

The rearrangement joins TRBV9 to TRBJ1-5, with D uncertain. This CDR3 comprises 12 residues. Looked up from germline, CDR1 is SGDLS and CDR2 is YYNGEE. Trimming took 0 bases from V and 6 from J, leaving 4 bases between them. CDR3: CASSVGGQPQHF. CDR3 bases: TGTGCCAGCAGCGTAGGAGGTCAGCCCCAGCATTTT.

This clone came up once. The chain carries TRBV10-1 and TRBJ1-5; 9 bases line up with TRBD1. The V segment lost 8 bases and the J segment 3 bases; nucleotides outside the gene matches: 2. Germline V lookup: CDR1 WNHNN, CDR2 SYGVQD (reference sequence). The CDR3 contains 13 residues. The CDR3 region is CASGTGNNQPQHF. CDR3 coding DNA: TGCGCCAGCGGGACAGGGAACAATCAGCCCCAGCATTTT.

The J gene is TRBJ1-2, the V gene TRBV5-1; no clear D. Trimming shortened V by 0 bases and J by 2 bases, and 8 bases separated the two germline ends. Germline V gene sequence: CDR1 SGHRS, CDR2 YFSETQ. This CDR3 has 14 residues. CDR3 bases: TGCGCCAGCAGCTTGGAGACACCGAACTATGGCTACACCTTC. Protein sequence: CASSLETPNYGYTF.

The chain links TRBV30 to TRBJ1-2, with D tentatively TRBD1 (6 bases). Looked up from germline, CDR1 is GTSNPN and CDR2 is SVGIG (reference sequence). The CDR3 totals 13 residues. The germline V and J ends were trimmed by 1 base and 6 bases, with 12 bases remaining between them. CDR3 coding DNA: TGTGCCTGGAGTGAGTTACAGGGAAATGGCTACACCTTC. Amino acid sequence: CAWSELQGNGYTF.

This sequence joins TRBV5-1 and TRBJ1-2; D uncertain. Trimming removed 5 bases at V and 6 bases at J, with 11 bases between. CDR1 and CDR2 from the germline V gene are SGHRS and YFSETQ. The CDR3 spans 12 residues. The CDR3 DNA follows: TGCGCCAGCAGGGCGGAGGTGGATGGCTACACCTTC. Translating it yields CASRAEVDGYTF. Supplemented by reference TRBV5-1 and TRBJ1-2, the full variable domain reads KAGVTQTPRYLIKTRGQQVTLSCSPISGHRSVSWYQQTPGQGLQFLFEYFSETQRNKGNFPGRFSGRQFSNSRSEMNVSTLELGDSALYLCASRAEVDGYTFGSGTRLTVV.

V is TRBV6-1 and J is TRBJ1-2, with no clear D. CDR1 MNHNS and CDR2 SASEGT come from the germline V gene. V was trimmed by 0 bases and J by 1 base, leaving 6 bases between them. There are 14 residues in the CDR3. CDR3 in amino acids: CASSEAPSNYGYTF. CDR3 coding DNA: TGTGCCAGCAGTGAAGCCCCCAGTAACTATGGCTACACCTTC.

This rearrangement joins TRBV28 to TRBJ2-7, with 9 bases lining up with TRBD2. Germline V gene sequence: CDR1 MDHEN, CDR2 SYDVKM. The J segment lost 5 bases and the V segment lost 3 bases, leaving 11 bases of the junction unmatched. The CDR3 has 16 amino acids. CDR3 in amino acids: CASSLTDLAGADEQYF. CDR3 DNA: TGTGCCAGCAGTTTGACTGACTTAGCGGGAGCTGACGAGCAGTACTTC.

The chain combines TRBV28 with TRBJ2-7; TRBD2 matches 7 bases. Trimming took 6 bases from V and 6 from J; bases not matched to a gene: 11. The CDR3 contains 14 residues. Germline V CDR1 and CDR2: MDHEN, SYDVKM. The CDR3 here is CASSSSGPKPEQYF. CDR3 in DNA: TGTGCCAGCAGCAGTAGCGGGCCAAAGCCCGAGCAGTACTTC.

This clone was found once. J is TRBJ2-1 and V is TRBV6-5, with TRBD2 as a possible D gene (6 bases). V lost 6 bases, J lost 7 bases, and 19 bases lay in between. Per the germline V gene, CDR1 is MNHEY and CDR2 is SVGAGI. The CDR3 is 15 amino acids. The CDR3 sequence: CASRKDGGISNEQFF. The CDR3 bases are TGTGCCAGCAGGAAGGACGGCGGGATATCTAATGAGCAGTTCTTC.

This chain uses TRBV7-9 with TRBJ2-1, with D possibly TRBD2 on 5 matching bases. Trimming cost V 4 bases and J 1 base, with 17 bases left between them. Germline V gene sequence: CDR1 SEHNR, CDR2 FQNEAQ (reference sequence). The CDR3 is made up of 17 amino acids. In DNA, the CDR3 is TGTGCCAGCAGCTCGAGAAGTGGGAGTGCGTCCTACAATGAGCAGTTCTTC. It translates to CASSSRSGSASYNEQFF.

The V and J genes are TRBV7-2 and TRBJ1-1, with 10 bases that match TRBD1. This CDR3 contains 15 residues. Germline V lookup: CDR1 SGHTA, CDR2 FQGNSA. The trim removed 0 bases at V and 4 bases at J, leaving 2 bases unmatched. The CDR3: CASSLAGQGLTEAFF. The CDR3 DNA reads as TGTGCCAGCAGCTTAGCGGGACAGGGGCTCACTGAAGCTTTCTTT.

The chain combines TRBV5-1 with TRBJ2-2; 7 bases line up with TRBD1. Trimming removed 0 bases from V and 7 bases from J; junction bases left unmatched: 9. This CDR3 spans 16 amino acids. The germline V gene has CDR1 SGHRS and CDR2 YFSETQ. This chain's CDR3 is CASSLDGTAGGGELFF. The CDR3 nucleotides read TGCGCCAGCAGCTTGGACGGGACAGCTGGTGGCGGGGAGCTGTTTTTT.

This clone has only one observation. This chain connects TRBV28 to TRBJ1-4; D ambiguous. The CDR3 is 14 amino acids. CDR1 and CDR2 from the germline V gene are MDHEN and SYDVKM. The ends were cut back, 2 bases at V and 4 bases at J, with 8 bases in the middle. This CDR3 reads CASSLTHSNEKLFF. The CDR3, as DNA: TGTGCCAGCAGTTTAACTCACAGTAATGAAAAACTGTTTTTT.

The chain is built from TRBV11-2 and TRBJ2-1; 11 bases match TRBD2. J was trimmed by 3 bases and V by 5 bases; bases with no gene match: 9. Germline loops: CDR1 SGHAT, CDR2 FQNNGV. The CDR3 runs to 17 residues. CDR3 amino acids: CASSTDIAGGVYNEQFF. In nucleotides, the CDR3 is TGTGCCAGCAGCACCGACATAGCGGGAGGGGTCTACAATGAGCAGTTCTTC.

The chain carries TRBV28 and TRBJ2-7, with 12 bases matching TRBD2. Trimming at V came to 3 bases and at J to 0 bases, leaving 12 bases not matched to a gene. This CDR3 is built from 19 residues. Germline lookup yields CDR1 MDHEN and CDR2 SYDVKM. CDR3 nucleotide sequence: TGTGCCAGCAGTTTCCGGACTAGCGGGACACGAAAGAGCTCCTACGAGCAGTACTTC. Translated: CASSFRTSGTRKSSYEQYF.

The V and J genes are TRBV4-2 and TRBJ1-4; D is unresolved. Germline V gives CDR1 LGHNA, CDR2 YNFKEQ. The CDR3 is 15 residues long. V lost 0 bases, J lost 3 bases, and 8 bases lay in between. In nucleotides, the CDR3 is TGTGCCAGCAGCCAAGAGGCATCCTCTAATGAAAAACTGTTTTTT. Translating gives CASSQEASSNEKLFF.

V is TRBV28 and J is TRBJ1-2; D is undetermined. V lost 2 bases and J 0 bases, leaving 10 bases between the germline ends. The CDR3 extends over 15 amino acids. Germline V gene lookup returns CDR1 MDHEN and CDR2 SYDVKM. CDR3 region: CASSLPQTANYGYTF. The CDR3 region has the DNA TGTGCCAGCAGTTTACCTCAGACTGCTAACTATGGCTACACCTTC.

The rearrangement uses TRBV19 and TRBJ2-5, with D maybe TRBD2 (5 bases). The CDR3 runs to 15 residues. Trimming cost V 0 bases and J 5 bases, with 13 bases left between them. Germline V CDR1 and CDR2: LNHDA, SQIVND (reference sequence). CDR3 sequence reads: CASSIESSRGETQYF. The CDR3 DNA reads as TGTGCCAGTAGTATAGAGTCCTCTAGAGGGGAGACCCAGTACTTC. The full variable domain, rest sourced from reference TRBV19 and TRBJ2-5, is DGGITQSPKYLFRKEGQNVTLSCEQNLNHDAMYWYRQDPGQGLRLIYYSQIVNDFQKGDIAEGYSVSREKKESFPLTVTSAQKNPTAFYLCASSIESSRGETQYFGPGTRLLVL.

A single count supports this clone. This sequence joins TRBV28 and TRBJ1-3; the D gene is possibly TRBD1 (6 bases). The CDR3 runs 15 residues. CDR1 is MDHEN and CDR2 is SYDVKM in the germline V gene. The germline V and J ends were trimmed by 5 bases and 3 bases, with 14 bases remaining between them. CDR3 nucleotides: TGTGCCAGCAGTGAAACAGGGCGCGGTGGAAACACCATATATTTT. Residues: CASSETGRGGNTIYF.

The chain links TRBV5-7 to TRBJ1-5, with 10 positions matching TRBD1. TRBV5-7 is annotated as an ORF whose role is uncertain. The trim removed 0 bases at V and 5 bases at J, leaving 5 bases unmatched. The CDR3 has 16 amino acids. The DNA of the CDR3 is TGTGCCAGCAGCTTGGCCGGACAGGGGGGGGATCAGCCCCAGCATTTT. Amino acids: CASSLAGQGGDQPQHF.

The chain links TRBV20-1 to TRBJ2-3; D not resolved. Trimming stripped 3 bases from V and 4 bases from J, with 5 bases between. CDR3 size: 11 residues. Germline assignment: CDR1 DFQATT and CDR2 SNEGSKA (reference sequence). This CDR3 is CSARLADTQYF. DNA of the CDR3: TGCAGTGCTAGGTTAGCAGATACGCAGTATTTT.

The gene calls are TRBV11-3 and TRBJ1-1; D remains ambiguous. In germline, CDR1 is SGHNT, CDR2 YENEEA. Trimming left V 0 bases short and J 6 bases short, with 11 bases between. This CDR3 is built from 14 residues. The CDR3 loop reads CASSLDQDAAEAFF. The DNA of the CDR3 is TGTGCCAGCAGCTTAGATCAAGACGCGGCTGAAGCTTTCTTT.

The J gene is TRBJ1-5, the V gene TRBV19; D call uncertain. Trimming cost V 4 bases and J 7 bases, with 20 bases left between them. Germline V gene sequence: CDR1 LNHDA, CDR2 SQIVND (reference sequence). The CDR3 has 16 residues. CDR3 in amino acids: CASSTRDSLPPQPQHF. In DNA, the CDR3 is TGTGCCAGTAGTACTCGAGACTCTCTCCCCCCACAGCCCCAGCATTTT.

The CDR3 sequence is CASSQPPGSPGDTEAFF. CDR3 in DNA: TGTGCCAGCAGCCAACCACCGGGGTCGCCTGGGGACACTGAAGCTTTCTTT. V usage is TRBV11-1 and J usage is TRBJ1-1; D remains unclear. The germline V gene encodes CDR1 SGHAT and CDR2 FQDESV (reference sequence). The length of the CDR3 is 17 residues. V was clipped by 5 bases and J by 3 bases, with 22 bases between them. The full variable domain, with the rest looked up from reference TRBV11-1 and TRBJ1-1, is EAEVAQSPRYKITEKSQAVAFWCDPISGHATLYWYRQILGQGPELLVQFQDESVVDDSQLPKDRFSAERLKGVDSTLKIQPAELGDSAMYLCASSQPPGSPGDTEAFFGQGTRLTVV.

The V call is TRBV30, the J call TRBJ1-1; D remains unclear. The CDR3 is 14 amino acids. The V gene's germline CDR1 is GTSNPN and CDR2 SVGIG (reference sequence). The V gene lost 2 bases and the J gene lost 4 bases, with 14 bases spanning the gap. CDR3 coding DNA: TGTGCCTGGAGTAAATCCCTCTTGGCCACTGAAGCTTTCTTT. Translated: CAWSKSLLATEAFF.

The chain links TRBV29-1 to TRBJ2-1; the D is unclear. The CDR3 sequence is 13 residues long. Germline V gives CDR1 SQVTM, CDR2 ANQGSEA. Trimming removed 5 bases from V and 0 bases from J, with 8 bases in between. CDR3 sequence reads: CSVQVISYNEQFF. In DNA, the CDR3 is TGCAGCGTTCAGGTAATCTCCTACAATGAGCAGTTCTTC.